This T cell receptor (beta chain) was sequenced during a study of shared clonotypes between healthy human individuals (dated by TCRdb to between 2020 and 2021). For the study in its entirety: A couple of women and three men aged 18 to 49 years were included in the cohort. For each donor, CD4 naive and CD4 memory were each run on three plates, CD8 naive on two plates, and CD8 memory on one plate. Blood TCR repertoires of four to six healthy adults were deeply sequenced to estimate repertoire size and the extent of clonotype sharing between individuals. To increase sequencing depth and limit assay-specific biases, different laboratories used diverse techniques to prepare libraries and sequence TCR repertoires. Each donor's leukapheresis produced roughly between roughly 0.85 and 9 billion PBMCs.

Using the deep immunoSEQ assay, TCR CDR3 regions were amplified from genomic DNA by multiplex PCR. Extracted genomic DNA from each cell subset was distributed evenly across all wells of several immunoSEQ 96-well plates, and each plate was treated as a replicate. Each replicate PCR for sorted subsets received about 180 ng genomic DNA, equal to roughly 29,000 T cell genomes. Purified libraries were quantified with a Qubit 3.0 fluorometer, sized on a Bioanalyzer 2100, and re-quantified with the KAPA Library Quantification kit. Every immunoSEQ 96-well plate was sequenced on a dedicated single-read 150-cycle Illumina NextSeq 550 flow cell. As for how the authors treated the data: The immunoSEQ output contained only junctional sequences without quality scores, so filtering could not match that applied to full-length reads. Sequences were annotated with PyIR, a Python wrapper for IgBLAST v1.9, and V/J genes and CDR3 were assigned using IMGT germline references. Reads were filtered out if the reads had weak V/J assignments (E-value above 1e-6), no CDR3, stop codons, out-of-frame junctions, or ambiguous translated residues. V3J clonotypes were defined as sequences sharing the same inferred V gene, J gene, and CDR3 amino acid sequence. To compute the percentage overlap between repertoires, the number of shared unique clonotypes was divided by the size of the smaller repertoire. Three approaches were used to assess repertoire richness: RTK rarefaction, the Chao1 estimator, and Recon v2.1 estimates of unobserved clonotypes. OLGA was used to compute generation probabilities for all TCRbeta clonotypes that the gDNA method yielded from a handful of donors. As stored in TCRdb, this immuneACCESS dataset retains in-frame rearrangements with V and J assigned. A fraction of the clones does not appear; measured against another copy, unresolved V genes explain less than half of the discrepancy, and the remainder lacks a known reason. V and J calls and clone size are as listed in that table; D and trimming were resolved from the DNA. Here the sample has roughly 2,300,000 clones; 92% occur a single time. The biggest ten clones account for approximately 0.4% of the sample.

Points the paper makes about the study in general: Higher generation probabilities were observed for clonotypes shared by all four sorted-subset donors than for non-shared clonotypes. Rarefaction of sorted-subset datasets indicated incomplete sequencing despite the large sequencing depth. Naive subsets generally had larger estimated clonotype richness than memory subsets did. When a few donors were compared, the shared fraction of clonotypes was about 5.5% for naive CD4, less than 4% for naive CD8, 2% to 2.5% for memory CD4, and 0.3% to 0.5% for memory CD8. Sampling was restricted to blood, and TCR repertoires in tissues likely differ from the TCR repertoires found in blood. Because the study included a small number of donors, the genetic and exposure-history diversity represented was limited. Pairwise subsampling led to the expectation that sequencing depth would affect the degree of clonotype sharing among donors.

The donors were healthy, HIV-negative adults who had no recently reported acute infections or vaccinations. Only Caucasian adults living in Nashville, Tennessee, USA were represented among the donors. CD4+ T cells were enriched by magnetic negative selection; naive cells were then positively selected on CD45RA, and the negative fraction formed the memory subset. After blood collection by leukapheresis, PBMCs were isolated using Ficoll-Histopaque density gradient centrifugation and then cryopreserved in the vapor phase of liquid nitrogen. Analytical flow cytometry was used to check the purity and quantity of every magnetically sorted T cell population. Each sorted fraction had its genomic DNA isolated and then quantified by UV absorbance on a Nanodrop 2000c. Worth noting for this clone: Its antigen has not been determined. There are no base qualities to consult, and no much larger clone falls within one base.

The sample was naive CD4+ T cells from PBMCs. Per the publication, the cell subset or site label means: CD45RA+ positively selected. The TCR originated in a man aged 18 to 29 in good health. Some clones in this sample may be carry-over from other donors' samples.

The CDR3 region reads CASSLSQTYGYTF. The DNA sequence follows: TGCGCCAGCAGCTTGTCACAGACCTATGGCTACACCTTC. The sequence joins TRBV5-1 to TRBJ1-2; no D segment can be confidently identified. The germline V gene gives CDR1 as SGHRS and CDR2 as YFSETQ. Including cysteine and phenylalanine, the CDR3 has 13 amino acids. The CDR3 DNA has 39 bases and is translated from base 1. The trim is 1 base for V and 4 bases for J, with a gap of 8 bases between the germline ends.